This record looks at one TCR beta chain sequence and its context. The sample belongs to a study of technical replicates of blood from a few donors. Sequenced by immunoSEQ multiplex PCR; TCRdb stores in-frame clones only, minus some. The sample includes 70,000 to 85,000 clones, 97% of them seen just once. V was clipped by 4 bases and J by 1 base, with 11 bases between them. The CDR3 is 14 amino acids. Germline values: CDR1 LNHNV, CDR2 YYDKDF (reference sequence). The sample was T cells isolated from PBMCs. The clonotype comes from a human donor in good health. The rearrangement uses TRBV15 and TRBJ2-7, with D tentatively TRBD1 (6 bases). CDR3 sequence reads: CATSIDRYSYEQYF. The CDR3 DNA sequence: TGTGCCACCAGCATAGACAGGTATTCCTACGAGCAGTACTTC. Filled out from reference TRBV15 and TRBJ2-7, the complete variable domain reads DAMVIQNPRYQVTQFGKPVTLSCSQTLNHNVMYWYQQKSSQAPKLLFHYYDKDFNNEADTPDNFQSRRPNTSFCFLDIRSPGLGDTAMYLCATSIDRYSYEQYFGPGTRLTVT.